The present T cell receptor (beta chain) was sequenced within a study of T cell changes during pregnancy in multiple sclerosis. This table comes from immunoSEQ multiplex PCR, and its TCRdb copy is limited to in-frame clones, with some not included. The data show about 100,000 clones, approximately 90% seen once. This CDR3 is built from 16 residues. Germline V gene data show CDR1 as MNHNS and CDR2 as SASEGT. Trimming took 4 bases from V and 4 from J; bases not matched to a gene: 7. The chain links TRBV6-1 to TRBJ2-5; TRBD2 agrees at 12 bases. The material was peripheral blood, obtained after pregnancy. This clonotype was sampled from a female donor with multiple sclerosis, enrolled in a pregnancy study. CDR3 protein: CASSGTSGISRETQYF. The CDR3 nucleotides are TGTGCCAGCAGTGGGACTAGCGGGATATCGCGAGAGACCCAGTACTTC.